This is a list of T cell receptor beta chains from one sample in a study of a mutant IDH1 vaccine in newly diagnosed glioma. No antigen is known for these receptors. The repertoire was sequenced with immunoSEQ multiplex PCR; TCRdb's copy has only in-frame clones and lacks some. The sample contains 45,000 to 65,000 clones, around 80% of which appear only once. Material: PBMCs, obtained from a glioma patient whose treatment included an IDH1 peptide vaccine. These receptors all come from a woman in her thirties or forties with glioma. Some clones in this sample may be carry-over from other donors' samples. Both conserved end residues are part of each CDR3. The D gene is left open where the match is weak. Not all rows give a size; the values are once, few, many and, for expanded clones, a class.

d_call	j_call	v_call	clone_size	cdr3_aa	cdr3_nt
.	TRBJ2-2	TRBV27	.	CASSSPPRGKNTGELFF	TGTGCCAGCAGTTCGCCCCCCCGGGGGAAAAACACCGGGGAGCTGTTTTTT
.	TRBJ2-2	TRBV10-2	few	CAAIRDRIGNTGELFF	TGCGCCGCAATCCGAGACAGGATTGGGAACACCGGGGAGCTGTTTTTT
TRBD1	TRBJ2-7	TRBV5-5	.	CASSLAPQGAVYEQYF	TGTGCCAGCAGCTTGGCGCCGCAGGGGGCCGTCTACGAGCAGTACTTC
TRBD1	TRBJ2-1	TRBV27	once	CASSLILGQGPLEQFF	TGTGCCAGCAGTTTAATCTTGGGACAGGGGCCCCTTGAGCAGTTCTTC
.	TRBJ2-3	TRBV6-5	.	CASTPSRADTQYF	TGTGCCAGCACCCCAAGCCGGGCAGATACGCAGTATTTT
TRBD2	TRBJ2-5	TRBV14	.	CASSSPGGWETQYF	TGTGCCAGCAGCAGCCCGGGAGGGTGGGAGACCCAGTACTTC
TRBD2	TRBJ2-6	TRBV12-5	.	CASGLGGLPLSGANVLTF	TGTGCTAGTGGTTTGGGGGGACTACCACTCTCTGGGGCCAACGTCCTGACTTTC
.	TRBJ1-4	TRBV29-1	.	CSVVGRDEKLFF	TGCAGCGTTGTGGGGAGGGATGAAAAACTGTTTTTT
.	TRBJ1-1	TRBV2	.	CASSPLGGGDTEAFF	TGTGCCAGCAGTCCCTTGGGGGGAGGGGACACTGAAGCTTTCTTT
.	TRBJ2-7	TRBV7-9	.	CASSNRTPPSEQYF	TGTGCCAGCAGCAACAGGACGCCCCCAAGCGAGCAGTACTTC
.	TRBJ1-4	TRBV7-9	.	CASSHRQELNEKLFF	TGTGCCAGCAGCCACCGACAGGAACTTAATGAAAAACTGTTTTTT
TRBD1	TRBJ2-7	TRBV5-1	once	CASAPGQVYEQYF	TGCGCCAGCGCGCCGGGACAGGTATACGAGCAGTACTTC
.	TRBJ1-2	TRBV23-1	.	CCRKSGPYGYTF	TGCTGCCGAAAGAGCGGACCTTATGGCTACACCTTC
.	TRBJ1-1	TRBV7-2	few	CASSLVDGGAGKAFF	TGTGCCAGCAGCTTAGTAGACGGGGGCGCCGGGAAAGCTTTCTTT
TRBD1	TRBJ1-1	TRBV19	few	CASSEQGETEAFF	TGTGCCAGTAGTGAACAGGGGGAGACTGAAGCTTTCTTT
.	TRBJ1-2	TRBV13	.	CASSLFAREEYGYTF	TGTGCCAGCAGCTTATTCGCCAGGGAGGAGTATGGCTACACCTTC
.	TRBJ2-7	TRBV9	.	CASSVGDRRDEQYF	TGTGCCAGCAGCGTAGGCGACCGGAGGGACGAGCAGTACTTC
.	TRBJ2-7	TRBV29-1	once	CSVLRGSYEQYF	TGCAGCGTTTTAAGGGGGTCCTACGAGCAGTACTTC
.	TRBJ2-5	TRBV7-9	.	CALDSQETQYF	TGTGCGCTGGACAGCCAAGAGACCCAGTACTTC
.	TRBJ1-2	TRBV7-9	.	CASSPPGDGYTF	TGTGCCAGCAGCCCCCCAGGGGATGGCTACACCTTC
TRBD2	TRBJ2-1	TRBV30	.	CAWSVRLAGSYNEQFF	TGTGCCTGGAGTGTACGCCTAGCGGGGAGTTACAATGAGCAGTTCTTC
TRBD1	TRBJ1-2	TRBV10-1	.	CASSEFRDRDLLSEGYTF	TGCGCCAGCAGTGAGTTCCGGGACAGGGACCTTCTGAGCGAAGGCTACACCTTC
TRBD1	TRBJ2-7	TRBV7-9	.	CASSPRPGQALYEQYF	TGTGCCAGCAGCCCGCGCCCGGGACAGGCCCTCTACGAGCAGTACTTC
TRBD1	TRBJ2-5	TRBV7-7	.	CASSYRQGWETQYF	TGTGCTAGCAGCTACCGACAGGGTTGGGAGACCCAGTACTTC
.	TRBJ2-7	TRBV5-1	.	CASRNTPGTYEQYF	TGCGCCAGCCGTAATACGCCCGGGACCTACGAGCAGTACTTC
TRBD1	TRBJ2-5	TRBV10-1	.	CASSQTGIPFETQYF	TGCGCCAGCTCCCAGACAGGGATTCCCTTCGAGACCCAGTACTTC
TRBD1	TRBJ1-5	TRBV6-7	.	CASSYKDRELPDQPQHF	TGTGCCAGCAGTTACAAGGACAGGGAATTACCGGATCAGCCCCAGCATTTT
.	TRBJ2-7	TRBV5-1	.	CASSGTRDFYEQYF	TGCGCCAGCAGCGGGACCCGGGACTTCTACGAGCAGTACTTC
.	TRBJ2-1	TRBV29-1	.	CSVEAATGGEQFF	TGCAGCGTTGAAGCAGCCACCGGGGGTGAGCAGTTCTTC
.	TRBJ2-2	TRBV4-3	.	CASSQDWRVDGELFF	TGCGCCAGCAGCCAAGATTGGCGGGTCGACGGGGAGCTGTTTTTT
.	TRBJ2-7	TRBV10-1	.	CASSETALSYEQYF	TGCGCCAGCAGTGAGACAGCCCTCTCCTACGAGCAGTACTTC
.	TRBJ2-3	TRBV9	.	CASSATLDTQYF	TGTGCCAGCAGCGCCACTTTAGATACGCAGTATTTT
.	TRBJ1-1	TRBV7-9	.	CASSFSVNTEAFF	TGTGCCAGCAGCTTCTCTGTGAACACTGAAGCTTTCTTT
.	TRBJ2-7	TRBV28	.	CASSFSRATYEQYF	TGTGCCAGCAGTTTTTCCAGGGCCACCTACGAGCAGTACTTC
.	TRBJ1-2	TRBV7-9	.	CASSPNPRGSFGGYTF	TGTGCCAGCAGCCCCAACCCCCGGGGCAGTTTTGGTGGCTACACCTTC
TRBD1	TRBJ1-4	TRBV7-9	.	CASSVDRGQREKLFF	TGTGCCAGCAGCGTAGACAGGGGGCAACGGGAAAAACTGTTTTTT